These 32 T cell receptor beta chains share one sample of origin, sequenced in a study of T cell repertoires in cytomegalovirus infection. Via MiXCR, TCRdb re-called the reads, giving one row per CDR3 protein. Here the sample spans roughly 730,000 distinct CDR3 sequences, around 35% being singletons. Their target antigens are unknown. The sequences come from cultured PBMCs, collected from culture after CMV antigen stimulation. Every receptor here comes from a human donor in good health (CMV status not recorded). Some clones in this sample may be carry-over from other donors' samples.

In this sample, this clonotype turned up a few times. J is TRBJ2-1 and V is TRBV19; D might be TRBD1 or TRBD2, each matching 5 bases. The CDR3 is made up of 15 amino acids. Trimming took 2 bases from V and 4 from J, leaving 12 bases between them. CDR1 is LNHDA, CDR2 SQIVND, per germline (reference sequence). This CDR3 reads CASSISRGVYNEQFF. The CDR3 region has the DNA TGTGCCAGTAGTATAAGCAGAGGGGTTTACAATGAGCAGTTCTTC. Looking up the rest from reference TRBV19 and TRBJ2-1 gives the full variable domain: DGGITQSPKYLFRKEGQNVTLSCEQNLNHDAMYWYRQDPGQGLRLIYYSQIVNDFQKGDIAEGYSVSREKKESFPLTVTSAQKNPTAFYLCASSISRGVYNEQFFGPGTRLTVL.

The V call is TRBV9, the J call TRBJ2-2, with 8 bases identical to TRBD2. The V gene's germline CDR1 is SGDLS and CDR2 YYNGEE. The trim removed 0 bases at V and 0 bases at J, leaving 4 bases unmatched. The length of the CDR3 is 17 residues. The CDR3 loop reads CASSVGGAGANTGELFF. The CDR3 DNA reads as TGTGCCAGCAGCGTAGGGGGAGCGGGGGCGAACACCGGGGAGCTGTTTTTT.

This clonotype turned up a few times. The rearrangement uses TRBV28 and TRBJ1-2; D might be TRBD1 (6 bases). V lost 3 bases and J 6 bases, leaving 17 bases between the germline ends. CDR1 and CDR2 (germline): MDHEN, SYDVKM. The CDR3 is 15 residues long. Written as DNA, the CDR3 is TGTGCCAGCAGTTTTTTCTTTCAGGGGTCCCATGGCTACACCTTC. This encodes CASSFFFQGSHGYTF.

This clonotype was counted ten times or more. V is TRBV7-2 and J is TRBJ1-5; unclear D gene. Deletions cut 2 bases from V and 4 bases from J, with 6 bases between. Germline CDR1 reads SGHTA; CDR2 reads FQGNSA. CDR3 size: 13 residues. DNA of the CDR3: TGTGCCAGCAGCTTACGGAATAATCAGCCCCAGCATTTT. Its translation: CASSLRNNQPQHF.

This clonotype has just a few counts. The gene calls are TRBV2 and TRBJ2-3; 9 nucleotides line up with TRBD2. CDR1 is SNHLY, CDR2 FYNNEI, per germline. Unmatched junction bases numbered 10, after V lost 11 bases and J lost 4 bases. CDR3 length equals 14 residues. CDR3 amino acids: CAFKAGGKADTQYF. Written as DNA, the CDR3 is TGTGCCTTCAAGGCGGGAGGGAAAGCAGATACGCAGTATTTT. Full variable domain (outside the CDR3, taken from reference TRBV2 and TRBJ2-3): EPEVTQTPSHQVTQMGQEVILRCVPISNHLYFYWYRQILGQKVEFLVSFYNNEISEKSEIFDDQFSVERPDGSNFTLKIRSTKLEDSAMYFCAFKAGGKADTQYFGPGTRLTVL.

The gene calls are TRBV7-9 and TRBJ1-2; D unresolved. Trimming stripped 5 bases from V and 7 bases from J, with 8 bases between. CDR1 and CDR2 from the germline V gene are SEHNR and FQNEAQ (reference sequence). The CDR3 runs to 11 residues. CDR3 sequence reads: CASSPERGYTF. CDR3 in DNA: TGTGCCAGCAGCCCGGAGCGTGGCTACACCTTC.

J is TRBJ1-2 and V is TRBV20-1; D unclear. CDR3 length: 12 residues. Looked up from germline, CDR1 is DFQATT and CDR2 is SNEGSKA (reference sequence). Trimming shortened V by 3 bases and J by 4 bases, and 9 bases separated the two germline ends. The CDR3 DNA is TGCAGTGCTAGTAAGGAAATCTATGGCTACACCTTC. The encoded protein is CSASKEIYGYTF.

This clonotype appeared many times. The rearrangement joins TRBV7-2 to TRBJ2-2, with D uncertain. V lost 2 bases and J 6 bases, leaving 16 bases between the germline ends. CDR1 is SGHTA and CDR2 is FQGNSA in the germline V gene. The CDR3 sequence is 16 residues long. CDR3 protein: CASSLKPPRVAGELFF. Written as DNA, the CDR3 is TGTGCCAGCAGCTTAAAGCCCCCTCGAGTCGCCGGGGAGCTGTTTTTT.

The chain's CDR3 is CASGTGAVETQYF. In nucleotides, the CDR3 is TGTGCCAGCGGGACAGGGGCCGTGGAGACCCAGTACTTC. The chain links TRBV6-6 to TRBJ2-5; 10 bases line up with TRBD1. Looked up from germline, CDR1 is MNHNY and CDR2 is SVGAGI (reference sequence). Germline trimming cut 8 bases from V and 5 bases from J; bases unmatched to any gene: 5. The length of the CDR3 is 13 residues.

As DNA, the CDR3 is TGTGCCAGCAGACAACCAGTAGGGACCCCTGGGGCCAACGTCCTGACTTTC. It specifies CASRQPVGTPGANVLTF. V is TRBV6-2 or TRBV6-3 and J is TRBJ2-6; D could derive from TRBD1 or TRBD2 (5 bases each). Germline CDR1 reads MNHEY; CDR2 reads SVGEGT. The V and J ends lost 6 bases and 2 bases respectively, with 17 bases between them. This CDR3 comprises 17 residues.

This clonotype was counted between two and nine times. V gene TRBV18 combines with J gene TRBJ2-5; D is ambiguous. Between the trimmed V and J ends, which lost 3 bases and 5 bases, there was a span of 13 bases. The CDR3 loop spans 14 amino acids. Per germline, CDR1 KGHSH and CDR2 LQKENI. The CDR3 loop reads CASSPWANGETQYF. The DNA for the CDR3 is TGTGCCAGCTCACCCTGGGCGAACGGGGAGACCCAGTACTTC.

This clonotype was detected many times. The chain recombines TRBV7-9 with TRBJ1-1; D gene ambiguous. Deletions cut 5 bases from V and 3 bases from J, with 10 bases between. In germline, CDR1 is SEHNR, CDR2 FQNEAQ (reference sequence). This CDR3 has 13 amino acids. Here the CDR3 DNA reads TGTGCCAGCAGCCTAATTATCCACACTGAAGCTTTCTTT. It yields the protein CASSLIIHTEAFF.

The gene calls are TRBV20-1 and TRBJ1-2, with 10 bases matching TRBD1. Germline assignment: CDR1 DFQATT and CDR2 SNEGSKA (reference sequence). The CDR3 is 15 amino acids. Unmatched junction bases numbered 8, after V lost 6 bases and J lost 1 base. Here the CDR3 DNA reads TGCAGTGCGAGGGACAGGGGACGCCTTAACTATGGCTACACCTTC. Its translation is CSARDRGRLNYGYTF.

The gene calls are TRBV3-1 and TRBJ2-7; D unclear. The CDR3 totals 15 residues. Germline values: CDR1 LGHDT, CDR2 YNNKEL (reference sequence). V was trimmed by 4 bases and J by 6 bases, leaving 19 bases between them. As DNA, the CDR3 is TGTGCCAGCAGCCCATCCACGCGACAATTGATCGAGCAGTACTTC. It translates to CASSPSTRQLIEQYF.

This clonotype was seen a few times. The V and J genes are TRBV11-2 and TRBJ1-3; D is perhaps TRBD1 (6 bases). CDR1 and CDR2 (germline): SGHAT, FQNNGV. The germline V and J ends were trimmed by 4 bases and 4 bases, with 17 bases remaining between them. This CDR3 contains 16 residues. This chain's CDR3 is CASSSRQGLVGNTIYF. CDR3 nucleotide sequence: TGTGCCAGCAGCTCCCGCCAGGGGTTGGTCGGAAACACCATATATTTT.

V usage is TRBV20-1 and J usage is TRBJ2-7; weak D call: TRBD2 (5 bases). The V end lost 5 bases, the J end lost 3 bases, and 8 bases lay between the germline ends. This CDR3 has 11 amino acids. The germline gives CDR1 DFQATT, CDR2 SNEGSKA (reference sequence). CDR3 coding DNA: TGCAGTGCTGTTCGGGACTACGAGCAGTACTTC. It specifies CSAVRDYEQYF.

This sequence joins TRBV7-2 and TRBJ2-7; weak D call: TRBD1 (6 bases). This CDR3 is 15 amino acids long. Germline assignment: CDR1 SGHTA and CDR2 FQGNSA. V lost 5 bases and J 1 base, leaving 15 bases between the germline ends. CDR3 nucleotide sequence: TGTGCCAGCAGCCCATTCCCAGGGACATCCTACGAGCAGTACTTC. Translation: CASSPFPGTSYEQYF.

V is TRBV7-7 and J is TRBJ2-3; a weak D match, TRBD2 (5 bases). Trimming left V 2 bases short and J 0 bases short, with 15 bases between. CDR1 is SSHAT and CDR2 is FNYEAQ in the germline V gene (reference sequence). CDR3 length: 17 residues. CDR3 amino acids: CASSLPQNGGSTDTQYF. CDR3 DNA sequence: TGTGCCAGCAGCTTACCCCAAAACGGCGGGAGCACAGATACGCAGTATTTT.

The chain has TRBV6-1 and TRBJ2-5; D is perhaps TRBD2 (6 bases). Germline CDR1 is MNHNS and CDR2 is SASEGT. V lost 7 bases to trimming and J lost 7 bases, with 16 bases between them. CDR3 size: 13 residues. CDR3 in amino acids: CASTGTGVTTQYF. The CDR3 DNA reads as TGTGCCAGCACCGGGACTGGAGTAACGACCCAGTACTTC.

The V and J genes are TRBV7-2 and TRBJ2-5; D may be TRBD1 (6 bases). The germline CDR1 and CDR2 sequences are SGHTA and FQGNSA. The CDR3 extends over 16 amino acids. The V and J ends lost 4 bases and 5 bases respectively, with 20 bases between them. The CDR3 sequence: CASSYMPPATGETQYF. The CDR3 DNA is TGTGCCAGCAGCTATATGCCGCCCGCTACAGGGGAGACCCAGTACTTC. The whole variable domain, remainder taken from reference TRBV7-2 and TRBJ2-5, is GAGVSQSPSNKVTEKGKDVELRCDPISGHTALYWYRQSLGQGLEFLIYFQGNSAPDKSGLPSDRFSAERTGGSVSTLTIQRTQQEDSAVYLCASSYMPPATGETQYFGPGTRLLVL.

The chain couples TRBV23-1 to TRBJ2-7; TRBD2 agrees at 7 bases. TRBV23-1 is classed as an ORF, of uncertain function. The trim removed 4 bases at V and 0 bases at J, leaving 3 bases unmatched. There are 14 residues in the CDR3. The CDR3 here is CASSPCGSSYEQYF. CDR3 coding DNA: TGCGCCAGCAGTCCATGCGGGAGCTCCTACGAGCAGTACTTC.

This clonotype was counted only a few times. The CDR3 is CASLEGGGAKDTQYF. For the CDR3, the DNA is TGTGCCAGCCTAGAAGGAGGGGGGGCTAAAGATACGCAGTATTTT. The chain has TRBV5-4 and TRBJ2-3; D perhaps matches TRBD2 (7 bases). This CDR3 region has 15 residues. Germline V gene sequence: CDR1 SGHNT, CDR2 YYREEE (reference sequence). The V end lost 7 bases, the J end lost 5 bases, and 20 bases lay between the germline ends.

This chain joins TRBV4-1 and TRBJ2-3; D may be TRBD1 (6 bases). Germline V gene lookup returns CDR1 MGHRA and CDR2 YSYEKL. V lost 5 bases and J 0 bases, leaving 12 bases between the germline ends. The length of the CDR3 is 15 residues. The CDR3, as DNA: TGCGCCAGCAGCACCCGACAGGTTAGCACAGATACGCAGTATTTT. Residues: CASSTRQVSTDTQYF.

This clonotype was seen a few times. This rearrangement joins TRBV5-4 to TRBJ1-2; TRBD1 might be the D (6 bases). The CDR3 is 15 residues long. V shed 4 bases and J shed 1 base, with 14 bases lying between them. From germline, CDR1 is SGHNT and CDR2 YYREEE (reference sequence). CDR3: CASSPRGQNNYGYTF. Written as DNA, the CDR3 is TGTGCCAGCAGCCCGCGGGGGCAAAATAACTATGGCTACACCTTC.

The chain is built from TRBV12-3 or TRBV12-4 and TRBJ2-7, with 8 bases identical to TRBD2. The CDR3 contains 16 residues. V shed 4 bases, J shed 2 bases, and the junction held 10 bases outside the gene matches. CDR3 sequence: CASSSHSAGGTYEQYF. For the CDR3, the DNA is TGTGCCAGCAGTTCCCATTCGGCGGGGGGCACCTACGAGCAGTACTTC.

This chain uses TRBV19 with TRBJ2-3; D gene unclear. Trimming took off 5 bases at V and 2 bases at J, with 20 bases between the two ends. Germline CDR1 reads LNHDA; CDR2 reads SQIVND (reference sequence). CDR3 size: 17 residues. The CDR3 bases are TGTGCCAGTAGTCCACGCCGGGCCGAAAGTAACACAGATACGCAGTATTTT. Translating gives CASSPRRAESNTDTQYF.

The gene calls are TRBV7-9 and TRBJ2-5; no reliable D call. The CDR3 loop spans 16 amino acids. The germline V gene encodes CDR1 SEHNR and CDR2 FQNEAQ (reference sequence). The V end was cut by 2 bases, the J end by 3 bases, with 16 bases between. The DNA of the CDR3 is TGTGCCAGCAGCTTATATGCTCGGGCAGGCGAAGAGACCCAGTACTTC. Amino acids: CASSLYARAGEETQYF.

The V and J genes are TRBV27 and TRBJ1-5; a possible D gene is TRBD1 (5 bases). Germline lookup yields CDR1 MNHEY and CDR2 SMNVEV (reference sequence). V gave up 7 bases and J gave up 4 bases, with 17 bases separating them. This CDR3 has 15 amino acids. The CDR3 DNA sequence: TGTGCCAGCAAGTCCAGGGACCGCCCGAATCAGCCCCAGCATTTT. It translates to CASKSRDRPNQPQHF.

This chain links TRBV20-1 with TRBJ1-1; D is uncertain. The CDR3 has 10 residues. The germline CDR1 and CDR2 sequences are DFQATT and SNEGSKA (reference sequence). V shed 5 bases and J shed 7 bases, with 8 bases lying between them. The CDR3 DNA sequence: TGCAGTGCTGCAAGTGGTGAAGCTTTCTTT. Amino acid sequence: CSAASGEAFF.

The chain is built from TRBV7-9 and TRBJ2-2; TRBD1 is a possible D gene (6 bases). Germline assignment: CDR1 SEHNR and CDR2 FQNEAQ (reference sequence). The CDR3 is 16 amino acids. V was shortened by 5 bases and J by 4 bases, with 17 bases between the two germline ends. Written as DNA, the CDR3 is TGTGCCAGCAGCCCGCCCGCAGGGGTCGCCACCGGGGAGCTGTTTTTT. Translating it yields CASSPPAGVATGELFF. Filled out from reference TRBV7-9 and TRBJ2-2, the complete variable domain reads DTGVSQNPRHKITKRGQNVTFRCDPISEHNRLYWYRQTLGQGPEFLTYFQNEAQLEKSRLLSDRFSAERPKGSFSTLEIQRTEQGDSAMYLCASSPPAGVATGELFFGEGSRLTVL.

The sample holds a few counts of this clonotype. This chain's CDR3 is CATTRLAMNTGELFF. CDR3 DNA sequence: TGTGCCACCACCCGGCTAGCTATGAACACCGGGGAGCTGTTTTTT. This sequence joins TRBV6-2 or TRBV6-3 and TRBJ2-2, with TRBD2 as a possible D gene (5 bases). CDR1 MNHEY and CDR2 SVGEGT come from the germline V gene. Deletions cut 10 bases from V and 1 base from J, with 16 bases between. This CDR3 is 15 amino acids long.

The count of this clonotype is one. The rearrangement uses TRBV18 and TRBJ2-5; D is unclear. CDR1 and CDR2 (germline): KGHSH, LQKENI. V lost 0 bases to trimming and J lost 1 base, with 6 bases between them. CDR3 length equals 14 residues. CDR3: CASSPPSAQETQYF. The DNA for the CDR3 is TGTGCCAGCTCACCACCGTCAGCCCAAGAGACCCAGTACTTC.